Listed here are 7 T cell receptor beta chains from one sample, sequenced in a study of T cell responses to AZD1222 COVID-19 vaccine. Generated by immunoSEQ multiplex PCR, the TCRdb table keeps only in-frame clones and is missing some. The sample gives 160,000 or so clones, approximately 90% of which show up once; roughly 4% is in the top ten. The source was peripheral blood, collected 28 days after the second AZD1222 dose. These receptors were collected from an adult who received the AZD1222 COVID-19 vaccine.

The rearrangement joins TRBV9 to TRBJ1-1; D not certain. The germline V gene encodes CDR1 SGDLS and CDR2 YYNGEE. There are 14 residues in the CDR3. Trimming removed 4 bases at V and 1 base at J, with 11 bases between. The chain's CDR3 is CASSSRRANTEAFF. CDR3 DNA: TGTGCCAGCAGCTCCCGACGGGCGAACACTGAAGCTTTCTTT.

CDR3 nucleotide sequence: TGTGCCAGCTCACCAATGGGTGCTGTCGGGAAGATTAATGAAAAACTGTTTTTT. Translated, it gives CASSPMGAVGKINEKLFF. The J gene is TRBJ1-4, the V gene TRBV18, with no clear D. The CDR3 runs 18 residues. The V and J ends lost 2 bases and 4 bases respectively, with 20 bases between them. Germline values: CDR1 KGHSH, CDR2 LQKENI.

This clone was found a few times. CDR3 sequence reads: CATNSGLQPQHF. In DNA form, the CDR3 reads TGTGCCACCAACTCAGGGCTTCAGCCCCAGCATTTT. The rearrangement uses TRBV6-6 and TRBJ1-5, with D perhaps matching TRBD1 (5 bases). V lost 10 bases, J lost 6 bases, and 13 bases lay in between. Germline V CDR1 and CDR2: MNHNY, SVGAGI (reference sequence). The CDR3 loop spans 12 amino acids.

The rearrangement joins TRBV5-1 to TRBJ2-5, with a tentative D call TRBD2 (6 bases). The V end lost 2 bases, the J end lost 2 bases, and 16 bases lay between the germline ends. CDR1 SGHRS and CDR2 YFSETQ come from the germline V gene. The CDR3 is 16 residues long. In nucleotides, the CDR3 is TGCGCCAGCAGCTTTGTGGTTGTAGCGGAACAAGAGACCCAGTACTTC. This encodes CASSFVVVAEQETQYF.

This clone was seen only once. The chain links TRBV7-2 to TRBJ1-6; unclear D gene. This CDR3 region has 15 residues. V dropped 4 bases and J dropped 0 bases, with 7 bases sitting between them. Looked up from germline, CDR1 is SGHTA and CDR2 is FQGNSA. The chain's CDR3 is CASSSSGSYNSPLHF. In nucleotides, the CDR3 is TGTGCCAGCAGCTCCTCGGGCTCCTATAATTCACCCCTCCACTTT. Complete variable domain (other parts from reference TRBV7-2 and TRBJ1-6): GAGVSQSPSNKVTEKGKDVELRCDPISGHTALYWYRQSLGQGLEFLIYFQGNSAPDKSGLPSDRFSAERTGGSVSTLTIQRTQQEDSAVYLCASSSSGSYNSPLHFGNGTRLTVT.

This CDR3 reads CASGYQDGYTF. The CDR3 coding sequence is TGTGCCAGCGGGTACCAGGATGGCTACACCTTC. V gene TRBV9 combines with J gene TRBJ1-2; no clear D gene. CDR1 and CDR2 from the germline V gene are SGDLS and YYNGEE. The CDR3 loop spans 11 amino acids. Trimming left V 7 bases short and J 6 bases short, with 10 bases between.

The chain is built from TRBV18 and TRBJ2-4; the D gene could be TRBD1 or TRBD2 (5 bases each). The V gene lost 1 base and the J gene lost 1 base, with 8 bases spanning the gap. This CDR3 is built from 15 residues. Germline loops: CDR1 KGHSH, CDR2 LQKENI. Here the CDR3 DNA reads TGTGCCAGCTCACCACTTGGGGGTGCCAAAAACATTCAGTACTTC. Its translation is CASSPLGGAKNIQYF.